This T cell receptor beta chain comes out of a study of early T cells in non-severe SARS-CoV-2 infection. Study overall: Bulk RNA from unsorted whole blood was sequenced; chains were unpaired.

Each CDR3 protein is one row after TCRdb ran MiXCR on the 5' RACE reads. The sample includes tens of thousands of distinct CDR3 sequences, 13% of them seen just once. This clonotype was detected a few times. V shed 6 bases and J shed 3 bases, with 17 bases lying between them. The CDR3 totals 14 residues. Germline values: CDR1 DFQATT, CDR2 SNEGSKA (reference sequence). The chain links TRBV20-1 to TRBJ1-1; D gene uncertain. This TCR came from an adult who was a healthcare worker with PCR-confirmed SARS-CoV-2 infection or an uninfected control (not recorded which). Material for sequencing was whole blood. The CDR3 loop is CSAYIGQVDTEAFF. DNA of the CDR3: TGCAGTGCCTATATCGGGCAGGTGGACACTGAAGCTTTCTTT.